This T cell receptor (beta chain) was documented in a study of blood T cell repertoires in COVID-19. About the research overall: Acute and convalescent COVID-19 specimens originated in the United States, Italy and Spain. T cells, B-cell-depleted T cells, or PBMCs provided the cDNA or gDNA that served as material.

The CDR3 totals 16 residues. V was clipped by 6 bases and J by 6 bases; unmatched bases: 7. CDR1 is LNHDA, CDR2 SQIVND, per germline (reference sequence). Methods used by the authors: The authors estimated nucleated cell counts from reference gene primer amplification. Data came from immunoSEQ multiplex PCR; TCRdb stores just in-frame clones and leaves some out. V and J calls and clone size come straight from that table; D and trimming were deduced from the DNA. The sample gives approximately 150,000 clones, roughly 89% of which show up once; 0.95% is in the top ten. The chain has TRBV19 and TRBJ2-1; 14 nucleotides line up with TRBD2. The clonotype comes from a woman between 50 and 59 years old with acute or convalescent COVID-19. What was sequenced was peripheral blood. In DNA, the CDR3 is TGTGCCAGTAGCCAGGGGACTAGCGGGAGATCCAATGAGCAGTTCTTC. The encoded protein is CASSQGTSGRSNEQFF.